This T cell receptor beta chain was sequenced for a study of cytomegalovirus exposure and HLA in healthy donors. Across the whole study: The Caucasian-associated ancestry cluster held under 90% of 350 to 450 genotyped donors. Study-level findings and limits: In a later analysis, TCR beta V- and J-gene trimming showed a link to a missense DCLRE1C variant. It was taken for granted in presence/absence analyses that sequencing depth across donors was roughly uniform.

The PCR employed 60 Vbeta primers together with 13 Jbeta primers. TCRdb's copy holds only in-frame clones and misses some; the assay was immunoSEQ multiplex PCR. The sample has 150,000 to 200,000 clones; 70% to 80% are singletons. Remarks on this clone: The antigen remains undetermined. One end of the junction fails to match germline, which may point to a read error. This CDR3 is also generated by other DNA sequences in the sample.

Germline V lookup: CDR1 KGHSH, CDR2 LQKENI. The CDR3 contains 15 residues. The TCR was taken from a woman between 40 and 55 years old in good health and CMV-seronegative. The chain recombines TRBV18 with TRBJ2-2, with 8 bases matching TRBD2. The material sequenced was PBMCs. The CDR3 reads CASSTSSGLTGELFF. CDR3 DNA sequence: TGTGCCAGCTCAACCTCTAGCGGGCTAACCGGGGAGTTGTTTTTT. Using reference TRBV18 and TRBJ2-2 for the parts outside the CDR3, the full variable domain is NAGVMQNPRHLVRRRGQEARLRCSPMKGHSHVYWYRQLPEEGLKFMVYLQKENIIDESGMPKERFSAEFPKEGPSILRIQQVVRGDSAAYFCASSTSSGLTGELFFGEGSRLTVL.